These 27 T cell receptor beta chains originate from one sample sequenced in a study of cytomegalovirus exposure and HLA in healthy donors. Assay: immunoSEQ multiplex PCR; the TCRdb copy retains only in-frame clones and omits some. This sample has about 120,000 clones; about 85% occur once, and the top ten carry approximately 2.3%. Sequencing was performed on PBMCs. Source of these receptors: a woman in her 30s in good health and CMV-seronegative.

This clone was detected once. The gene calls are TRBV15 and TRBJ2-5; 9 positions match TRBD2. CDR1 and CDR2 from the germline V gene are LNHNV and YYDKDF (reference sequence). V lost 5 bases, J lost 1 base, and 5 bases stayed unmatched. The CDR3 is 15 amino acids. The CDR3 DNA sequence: TGTGCCACCAGCGGCCAAGCGGGGGGCCAAGAGACCCAGTACTTC. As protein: CATSGQAGGQETQYF.

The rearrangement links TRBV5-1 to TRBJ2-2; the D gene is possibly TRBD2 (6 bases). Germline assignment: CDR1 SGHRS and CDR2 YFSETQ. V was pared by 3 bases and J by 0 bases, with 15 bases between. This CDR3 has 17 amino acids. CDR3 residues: CASSSGTLISNTGELFF. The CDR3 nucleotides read TGCGCCAGCAGCTCCGGGACTCTTATTTCGAACACCGGGGAGCTGTTTTTT.

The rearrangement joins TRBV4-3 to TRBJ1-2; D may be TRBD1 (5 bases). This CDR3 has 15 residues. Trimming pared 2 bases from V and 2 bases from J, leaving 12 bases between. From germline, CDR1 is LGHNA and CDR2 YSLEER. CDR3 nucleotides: TGCGCCAGCAGCCAACGTCCAGGGCTCAACTATGGCTACACCTTC. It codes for CASSQRPGLNYGYTF.

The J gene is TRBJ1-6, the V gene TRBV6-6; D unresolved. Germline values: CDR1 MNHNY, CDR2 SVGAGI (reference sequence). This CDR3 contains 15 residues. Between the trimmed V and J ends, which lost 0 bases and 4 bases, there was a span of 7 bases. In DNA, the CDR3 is TGTGCCAGCAGTTACTCGGTCGGGTATAATTCACCCCTCCACTTT. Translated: CASSYSVGYNSPLHF.

Here the CDR3 DNA reads TGTGCCAGCAGCGTAGAGGGGCAGGGGCCCAAAAACATTCAGTACTTC. Translated: CASSVEGQGPKNIQYF. The chain uses TRBV9 and TRBJ2-4; maybe TRBD1 (6 bases). V was pared by 0 bases and J by 2 bases, with 12 bases between. This CDR3 is built from 16 residues. Germline loops: CDR1 SGDLS, CDR2 YYNGEE.

The DNA of the CDR3 is TGTGCCAGCGCCCAGCGGGGGAGGACCGGGGAGCTGTTTTTT. Translation: CASAQRGRTGELFF. This rearrangement joins TRBV6-5 to TRBJ2-2, with 8 bases aligning to TRBD2. The trim removed 8 bases at V and 5 bases at J, leaving 7 bases unmatched. CDR1 is MNHEY, CDR2 SVGAGI, per germline. The CDR3 length is 14 residues.

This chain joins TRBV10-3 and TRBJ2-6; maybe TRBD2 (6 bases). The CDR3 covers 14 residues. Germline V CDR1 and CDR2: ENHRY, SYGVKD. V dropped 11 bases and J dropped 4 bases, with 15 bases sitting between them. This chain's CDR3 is CASRTGSGANVLTF. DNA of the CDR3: TGTGCCTCTAGGACCGGGAGCGGGGCCAACGTCCTGACTTTC.

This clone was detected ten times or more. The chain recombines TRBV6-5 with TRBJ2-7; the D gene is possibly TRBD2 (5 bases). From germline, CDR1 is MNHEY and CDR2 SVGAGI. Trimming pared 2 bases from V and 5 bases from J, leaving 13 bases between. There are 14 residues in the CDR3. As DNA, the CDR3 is TGTGCCAGCAGTTACAGTCAGGAGGTAAACGAGCAGTACTTC. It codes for CASSYSQEVNEQYF.

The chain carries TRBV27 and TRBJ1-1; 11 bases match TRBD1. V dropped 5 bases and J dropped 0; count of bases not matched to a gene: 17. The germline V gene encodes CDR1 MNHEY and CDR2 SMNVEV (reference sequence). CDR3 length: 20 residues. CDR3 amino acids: CASSPTRPGQGARMNTEAFF. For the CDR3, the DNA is TGTGCCAGCAGTCCTACGAGACCCGGACAGGGGGCGAGAATGAACACTGAAGCTTTCTTT.

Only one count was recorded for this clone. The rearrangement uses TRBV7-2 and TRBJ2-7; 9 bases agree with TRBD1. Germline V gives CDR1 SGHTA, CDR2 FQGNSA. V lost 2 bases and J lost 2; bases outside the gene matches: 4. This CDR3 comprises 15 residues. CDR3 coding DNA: TGTGCCAGCAGCTTATCCGGGACAGGGCCCTACGAGCAGTACTTC. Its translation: CASSLSGTGPYEQYF.

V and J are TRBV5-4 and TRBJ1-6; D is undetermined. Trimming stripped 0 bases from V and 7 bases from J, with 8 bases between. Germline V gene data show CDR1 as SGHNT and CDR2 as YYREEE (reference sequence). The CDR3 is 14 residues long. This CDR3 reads CASSLEQPNSPLHF. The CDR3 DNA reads TGTGCCAGCAGCTTGGAACAGCCCAATTCACCCCTCCACTTT.

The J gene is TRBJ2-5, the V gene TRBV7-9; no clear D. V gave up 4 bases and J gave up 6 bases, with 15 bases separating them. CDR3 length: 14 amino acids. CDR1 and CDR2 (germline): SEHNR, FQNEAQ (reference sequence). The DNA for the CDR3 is TGTGCCAGCAGCTCCCGAGAGGCCCTACAGACCCAGTACTTC. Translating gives CASSSREALQTQYF.

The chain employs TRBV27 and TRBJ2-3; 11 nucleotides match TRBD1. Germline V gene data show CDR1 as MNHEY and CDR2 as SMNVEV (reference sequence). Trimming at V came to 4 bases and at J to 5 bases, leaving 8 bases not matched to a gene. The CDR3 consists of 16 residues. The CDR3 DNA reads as TGTGCCAGCAGTTCTCTTCGGACAGGGGGCTTAGATACGCAGTATTTT. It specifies CASSSLRTGGLDTQYF.

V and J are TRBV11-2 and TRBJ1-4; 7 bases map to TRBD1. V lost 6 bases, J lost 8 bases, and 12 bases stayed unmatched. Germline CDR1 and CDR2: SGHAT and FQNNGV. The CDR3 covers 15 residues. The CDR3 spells CASSSPRTGWEKLFF. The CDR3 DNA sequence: TGTGCCAGCAGTTCACCGAGGACAGGTTGGGAAAAACTGTTTTTT.

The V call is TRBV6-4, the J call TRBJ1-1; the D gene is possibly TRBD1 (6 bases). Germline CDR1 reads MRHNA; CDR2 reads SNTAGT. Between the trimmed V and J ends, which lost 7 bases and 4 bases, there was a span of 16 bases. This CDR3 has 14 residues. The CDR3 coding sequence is TGTGCCAGCACACCTGCAGGGGCCGGCACTGAAGCTTTCTTT. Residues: CASTPAGAGTEAFF.

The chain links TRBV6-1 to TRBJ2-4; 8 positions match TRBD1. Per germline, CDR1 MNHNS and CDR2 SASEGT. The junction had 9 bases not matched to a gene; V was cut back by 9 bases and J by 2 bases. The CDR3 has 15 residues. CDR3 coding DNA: TGTGCCAGTAGTTCCAGGGGGCGCACCAAAAACATTCAGTACTTC. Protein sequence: CASSSRGRTKNIQYF.

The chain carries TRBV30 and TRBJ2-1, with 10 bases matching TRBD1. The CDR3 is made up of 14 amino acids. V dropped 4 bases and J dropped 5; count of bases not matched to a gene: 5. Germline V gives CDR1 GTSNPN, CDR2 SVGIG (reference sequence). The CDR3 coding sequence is TGTGCCTGGAAAGCGGGGACAGGGGACAATGAGCAGTTCTTC. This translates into CAWKAGTGDNEQFF. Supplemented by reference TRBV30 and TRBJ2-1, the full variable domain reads SQTIHQWPATLVQPVGSPLSLECTVEGTSNPNLYWYRQAAGRGLQLLFYSVGIGQISSEVPQNLSASRPQDRQFILSSKKLLLSDSGFYLCAWKAGTGDNEQFFGPGTRLTVL.

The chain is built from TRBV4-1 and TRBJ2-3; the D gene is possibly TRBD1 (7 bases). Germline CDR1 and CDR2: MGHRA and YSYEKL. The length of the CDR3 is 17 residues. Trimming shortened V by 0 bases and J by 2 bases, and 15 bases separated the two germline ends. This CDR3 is CASSQDPGGWDTDTQYF. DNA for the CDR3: TGCGCCAGCAGCCAAGATCCAGGGGGGTGGGACACAGATACGCAGTATTTT.

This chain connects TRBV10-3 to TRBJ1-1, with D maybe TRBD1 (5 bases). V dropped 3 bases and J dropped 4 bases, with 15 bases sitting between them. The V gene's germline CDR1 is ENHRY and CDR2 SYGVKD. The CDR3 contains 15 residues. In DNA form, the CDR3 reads TGTGCCATCAGTGACACTCGGTGGGGGGGCACTGAAGCTTTCTTT. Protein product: CAISDTRWGGTEAFF.

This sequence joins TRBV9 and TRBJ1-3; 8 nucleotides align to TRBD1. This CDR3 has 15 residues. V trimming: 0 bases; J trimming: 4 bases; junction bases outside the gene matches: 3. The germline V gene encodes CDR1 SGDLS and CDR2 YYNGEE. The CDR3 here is CASSVAQGAGNTIYF. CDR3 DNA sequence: TGTGCCAGCAGCGTAGCTCAGGGGGCAGGAAACACCATATATTTT.

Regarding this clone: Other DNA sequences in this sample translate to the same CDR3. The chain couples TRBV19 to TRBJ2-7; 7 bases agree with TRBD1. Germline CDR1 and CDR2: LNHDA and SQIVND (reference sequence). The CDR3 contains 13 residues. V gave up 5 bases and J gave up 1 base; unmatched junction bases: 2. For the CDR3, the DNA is TGTGCCAGTAGTCGGGACAGTTCCTACGAGCAGTACTTC. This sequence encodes CASSRDSSYEQYF.

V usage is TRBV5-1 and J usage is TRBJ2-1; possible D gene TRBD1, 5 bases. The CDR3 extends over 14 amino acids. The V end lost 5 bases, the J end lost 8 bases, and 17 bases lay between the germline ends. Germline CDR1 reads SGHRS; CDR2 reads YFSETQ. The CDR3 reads CASSQGHTFHEQFF. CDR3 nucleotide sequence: TGCGCCAGCAGTCAGGGCCACACTTTCCATGAGCAGTTCTTC.

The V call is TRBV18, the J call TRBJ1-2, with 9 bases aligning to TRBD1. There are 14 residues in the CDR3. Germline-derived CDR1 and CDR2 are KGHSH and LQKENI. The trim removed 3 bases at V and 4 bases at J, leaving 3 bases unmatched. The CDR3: CASSPGTGIYGYTF. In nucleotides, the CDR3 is TGTGCCAGCTCACCCGGGACAGGGATCTATGGCTACACCTTC.

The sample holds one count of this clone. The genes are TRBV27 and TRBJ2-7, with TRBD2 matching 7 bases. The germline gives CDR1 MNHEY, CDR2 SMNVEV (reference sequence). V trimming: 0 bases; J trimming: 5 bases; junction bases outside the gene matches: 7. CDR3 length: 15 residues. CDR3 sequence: CASSLSIAGVNEQYF. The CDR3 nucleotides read TGTGCCAGCAGTTTATCAATCGCGGGGGTGAACGAGCAGTACTTC.

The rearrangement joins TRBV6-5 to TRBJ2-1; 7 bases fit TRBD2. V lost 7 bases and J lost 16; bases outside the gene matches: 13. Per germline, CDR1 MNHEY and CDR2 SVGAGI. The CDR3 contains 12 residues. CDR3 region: CASTAYGGGTFF. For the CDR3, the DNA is TGTGCCAGCACCGCCTACGGCGGGGGAACCTTCTTC.

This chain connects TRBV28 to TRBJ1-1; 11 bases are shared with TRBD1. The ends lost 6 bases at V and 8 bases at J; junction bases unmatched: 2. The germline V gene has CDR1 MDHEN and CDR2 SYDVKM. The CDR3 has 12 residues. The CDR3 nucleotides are TGTGCCAGCAGCGGGACAGGGGGAGAAGCTTTCTTT. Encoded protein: CASSGTGGEAFF.

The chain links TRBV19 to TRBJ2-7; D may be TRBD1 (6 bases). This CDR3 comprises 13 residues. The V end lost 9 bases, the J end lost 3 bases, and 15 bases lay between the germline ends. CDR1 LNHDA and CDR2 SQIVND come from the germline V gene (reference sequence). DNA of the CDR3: TGTGCCAGCCCAGGGGCCCCGCTCTACGAGCAGTACTTC. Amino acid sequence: CASPGAPLYEQYF.